This TCR beta chain was profiled in a study of T cell responses to AZD1222 COVID-19 vaccine. Study information: Researchers grouped second doses given at about 4 or about 12 weeks into one pool.

Study results and limitations: Vaccine-associated CD4 TCRs spanned spike, dominant at 160-218 and 743-854.

TCRdb's table, derived via immunoSEQ multiplex PCR, lists solely in-frame clones and lacks some. The data show just under 55,000 clones, roughly 85% seen once. A word on this clone: The antigen is unknown.

Trimming left V 5 bases short and J 2 bases short, with 7 bases between. Germline CDR1 SGHRS, CDR2 YFSETQ. The length of the CDR3 is 12 residues. This sequence joins TRBV5-1 and TRBJ2-5, with no clear D. Here the sequenced sample was peripheral blood, taken on day 0 of AZD1222 vaccination. This clonotype was sampled from an adult in good health. This CDR3 is CASSVEQETQYF. The CDR3 DNA reads TGCGCCAGCAGTGTGGAGCAAGAGACCCAGTACTTC.